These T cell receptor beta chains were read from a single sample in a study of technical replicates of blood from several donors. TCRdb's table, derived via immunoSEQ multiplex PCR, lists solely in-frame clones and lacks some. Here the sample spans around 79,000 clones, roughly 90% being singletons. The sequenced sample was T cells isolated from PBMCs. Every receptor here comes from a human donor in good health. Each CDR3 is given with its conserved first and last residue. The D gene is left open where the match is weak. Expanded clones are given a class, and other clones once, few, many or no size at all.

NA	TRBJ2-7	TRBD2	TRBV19	CASSWTGGMNEQYF	TGTGCCAGTAGTTGGACGGGGGGGATGAACGAGCAGTACTTC
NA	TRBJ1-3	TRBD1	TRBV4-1	CASSHPTGPSGNTIYF	TGCGCCAGCAGCCACCCGACAGGGCCCTCTGGAAACACCATATATTTT
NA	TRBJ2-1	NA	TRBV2	CASNALAYRPYNEQFF	TGTGCCAGCAACGCCCTAGCGTATCGCCCCTACAATGAGCAGTTCTTC
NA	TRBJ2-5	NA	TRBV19	CASSISQETQYF	TGTGCCAGTAGTATTTCGCAAGAGACCCAGTACTTC
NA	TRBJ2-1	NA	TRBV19	CASRGADYNEQFF	TGTGCCAGCCGGGGAGCGGATTACAATGAGCAGTTCTTC
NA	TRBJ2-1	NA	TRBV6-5	CASSYSRYNEQFF	TGTGCCAGCAGTTACTCGAGGTACAATGAGCAGTTCTTC
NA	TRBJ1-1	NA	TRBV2	CASTIRTEAFF	TGTGCCAGCACGATACGGACTGAAGCTTTCTTT
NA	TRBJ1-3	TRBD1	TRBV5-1	CASSLQRQGLSSGNTIYF	TGCGCCAGCAGCTTGCAGCGACAGGGCTTGAGCTCTGGAAACACCATATATTTT
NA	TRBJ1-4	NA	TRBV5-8	CASSLMGTENEKLFF	TGTGCCAGCAGCTTAATGGGGACTGAGAATGAAAAACTGTTTTTT
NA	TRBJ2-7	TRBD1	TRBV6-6	CASSYPGQDRYEQYF	TGTGCCAGCAGCTACCCGGGACAGGACCGCTACGAGCAGTACTTC
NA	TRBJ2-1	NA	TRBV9	CASSVTSGSYNEQFF	TGTGCCAGCAGCGTAACCAGCGGCTCCTACAATGAGCAGTTCTTC
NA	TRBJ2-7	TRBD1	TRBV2	CASSFTGGSSYEQYF	TGTGCCAGCAGTTTTACAGGGGGCAGCTCCTACGAGCAGTACTTC
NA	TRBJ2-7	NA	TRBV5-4	CASSPRPGHSLYEQYF	TGTGCCAGCAGCCCTCGACCGGGACACAGCCTTTACGAGCAGTACTTC
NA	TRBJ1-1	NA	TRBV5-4	CASSLEAGSTEAFF	TGTGCCAGCAGCTTGGAGGCAGGGTCAACTGAAGCTTTCTTT
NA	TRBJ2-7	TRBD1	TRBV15	CATSRDKGQTYEQYF	TGTGCCACCAGCAGAGATAAGGGACAGACCTACGAGCAGTACTTC
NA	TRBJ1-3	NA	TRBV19	CASSIFGPPSGNTIYF	TGTGCCAGTAGTATCTTTGGGCCCCCCTCTGGAAACACCATATATTTT
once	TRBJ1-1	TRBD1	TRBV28	CASRPGGGWKSTEAFF	TGTGCCAGCAGGCCCGGAGGGGGCTGGAAAAGCACTGAAGCTTTCTTT
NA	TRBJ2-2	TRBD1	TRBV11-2	CASRSTGGSNTGELFF	TGTGCCAGCCGATCTACAGGGGGTTCGAACACCGGGGAGCTGTTTTTT
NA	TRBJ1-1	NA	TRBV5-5	CASSLRSGQGTEAFF	TGTGCCAGCAGCTTAAGGTCCGGGCAGGGCACTGAAGCTTTCTTT
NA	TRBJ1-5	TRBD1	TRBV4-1	CASSQGQGGSNQPQHF	TGCGCCAGCAGCCAAGGACAGGGTGGGAGCAATCAGCCCCAGCATTTT
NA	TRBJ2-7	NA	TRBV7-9	CASSLGSGSEQYF	TGTGCCAGCAGCTTAGGTTCCGGTTCCGAGCAGTACTTC
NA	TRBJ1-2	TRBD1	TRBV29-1	CSVETTHRGVDYGYTF	TGCAGCGTTGAAACCACACACAGGGGTGTGGACTATGGCTACACCTTC
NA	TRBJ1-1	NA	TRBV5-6	CASSLVARWNTEAFF	TGTGCCAGCAGCTTGGTGGCGCGGTGGAACACTGAAGCTTTCTTT
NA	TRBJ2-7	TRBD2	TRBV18	CASSPSLAGSGWYF	TGTGCCAGCTCACCCTCGCTAGCGGGAAGTGGATGGTACTTC
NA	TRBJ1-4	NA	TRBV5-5	CASSSLGYLGEKLFF	TGTGCCAGCAGCTCGCTCGGCTACCTAGGAGAAAAACTGTTTTTT
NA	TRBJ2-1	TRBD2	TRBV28	CASRKRGREEQFF	TGTGCCAGCCGAAAGCGGGGTAGGGAAGAGCAGTTCTTC
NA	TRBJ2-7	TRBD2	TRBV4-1	CASSQERGLATSSYEQYF	TGCGCCAGCAGCCAAGAACGGGGACTAGCGACGAGCTCCTACGAGCAGTACTTC
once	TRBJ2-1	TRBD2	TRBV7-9	CASSSLAEPYNEQFF	TGTGCCAGCAGCTCCCTAGCGGAGCCCTACAATGAGCAGTTCTTC
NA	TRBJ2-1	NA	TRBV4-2	CASSQTEASAREQFF	TGTGCCAGCAGCCAGACCGAAGCTAGCGCTCGAGAGCAGTTCTTC
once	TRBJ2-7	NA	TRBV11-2	CASSIQGYEQYF	TGTGCCAGCAGTATACAGGGTTACGAGCAGTACTTC
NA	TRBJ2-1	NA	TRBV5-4	CASSLDYYNEQFF	TGTGCCAGCAGCCTGGACTACTACAATGAGCAGTTCTTC
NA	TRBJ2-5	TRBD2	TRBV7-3	CASTISGGGTQYF	TGTGCCAGCACCATTAGCGGGGGAGGGACCCAGTACTTC
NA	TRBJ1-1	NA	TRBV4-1	CASSHLGGAEAFF	TGCGCCAGCAGCCACCTCGGAGGAGCTGAAGCTTTCTTT
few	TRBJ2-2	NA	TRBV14	CASSQDAGSVTGELFF	TGTGCCAGCAGCCAAGACGCCGGGAGCGTTACCGGGGAGCTGTTTTTT
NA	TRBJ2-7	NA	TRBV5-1	CASSPAGFLGYEQYF	TGCGCCAGCAGCCCGGCGGGGTTCCTTGGCTACGAGCAGTACTTC
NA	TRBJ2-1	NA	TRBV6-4	CASSTSASGKDEQFF	NA
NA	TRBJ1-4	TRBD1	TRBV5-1	CASSPDRGNEKLFF	TGCGCCAGCAGTCCGGACAGGGGGAATGAAAAACTGTTTTTT
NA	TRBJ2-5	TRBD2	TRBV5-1	CASSSGASGRGGQETQYF	TGCGCCAGCAGCAGTGGGGCTAGCGGGAGGGGCGGCCAAGAGACCCAGTACTTC
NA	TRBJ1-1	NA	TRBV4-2	CASSHQGWGGRTEAFF	TGTGCCAGCAGCCATCAGGGGTGGGGGGGACGGACTGAAGCTTTCTTT
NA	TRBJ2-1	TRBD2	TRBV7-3	CASSSPGLAHEQFF	TGTGCCAGCAGCTCTCCGGGACTAGCACATGAGCAGTTCTTC
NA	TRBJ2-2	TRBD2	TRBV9	CASSVEGLSNGELFF	TGTGCCAGCAGCGTAGAGGGACTATCAAACGGGGAGCTGTTTTTT
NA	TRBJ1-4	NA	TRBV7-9	CASSSGVSTNEKLFF	TGTGCCAGCAGCTCAGGGGTGTCAACTAATGAAAAACTGTTTTTT
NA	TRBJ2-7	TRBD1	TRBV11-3	CASSPTGGSFYEQYF	TGTGCCAGCAGCCCCACAGGGGGTTCCTTCTACGAGCAGTACTTC
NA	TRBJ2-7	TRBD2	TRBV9	CASSVVPAGGEQYF	TGTGCCAGCAGCGTAGTCCCAGCGGGGGGGGAGCAGTACTTC
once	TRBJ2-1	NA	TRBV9	CASSVDGNEQFF	TGTGCCAGCAGCGTAGACGGCAATGAGCAGTTCTTC
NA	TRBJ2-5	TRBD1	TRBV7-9	CASSLTGQGQETQYF	TGTGCCAGCAGCTTAACAGGACAGGGGCAAGAGACCCAGTACTTC
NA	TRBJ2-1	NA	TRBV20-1	CSVPDGDEQFF	TGCAGTGTCCCCGACGGGGATGAGCAGTTCTTC
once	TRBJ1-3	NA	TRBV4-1	CASSQADSRSGNTIYF	TGCGCCAGCAGCCAAGCGGACAGTCGTTCTGGAAACACCATATATTTT
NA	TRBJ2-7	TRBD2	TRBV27	CASRTTRTSGGPYEQYF	TGTGCCAGCAGGACAACCCGGACTAGCGGGGGGCCCTACGAGCAGTACTTC
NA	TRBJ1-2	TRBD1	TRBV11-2	CASSRTGVWDYTF	TGTGCCAGCAGCAGGACAGGAGTATGGGACTACACCTTC
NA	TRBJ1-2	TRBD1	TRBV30	CAWSRTGYGYTF	TGTGCCTGGAGTCGGACAGGTTATGGCTACACCTTC
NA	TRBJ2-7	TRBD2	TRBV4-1	CASSQDLGLAGASYEQYF	TGCGCCAGCAGCCAAGATCTGGGACTAGCGGGGGCCTCCTACGAGCAGTACTTC
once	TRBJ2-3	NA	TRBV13	CASQWRDDTQYF	TGTGCCAGCCAGTGGAGAGACGATACGCAGTATTTT
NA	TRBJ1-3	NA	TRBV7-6	CASSDVQGGATLPSGNTIYF	TGTGCCAGCAGCGACGTGCAAGGGGGGGCCACCCTCCCCTCTGGAAACACCATATATTTT
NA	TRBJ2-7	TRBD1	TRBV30	CAWSTGTGSNEQYF	TGTGCCTGGAGTACCGGGACAGGGTCCAACGAGCAGTACTTC
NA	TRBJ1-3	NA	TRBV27	CASSSQGFSGNTIYF	TGTGCCAGCAGTTCACAGGGATTCTCTGGAAACACCATATATTTT
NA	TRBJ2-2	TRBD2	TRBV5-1	CASSLELAAGVGELFF	TGCGCCAGCAGCTTGGAACTAGCGGCAGGGGTCGGGGAGCTGTTTTTT
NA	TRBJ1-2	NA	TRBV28	CASSPLGEENYGYTF	TGTGCCAGCAGTCCCCTTGGGGAGGAGAACTATGGCTATACCTTC
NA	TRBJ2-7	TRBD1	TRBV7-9	CASSSFGQGPYEQYF	TGTGCCAGCAGCTCTTTTGGACAGGGCCCCTACGAGCAGTACTTC